The 27 T cell receptor beta chains given below trace back to one sample, sequenced in a study of blood T cell repertoires in COVID-19. Clones were sequenced by immunoSEQ multiplex PCR, and TCRdb holds only the in-frame ones, with some missing. Counted here are around 120,000 clones, under 95% occurring once; the ten biggest clones make up more than 3%. Sequenced input: peripheral blood. The source is a man aged 45 to 65 with active COVID-19.

The rearrangement uses TRBV2 and TRBJ1-2, with D possibly being TRBD1 (5 bases). The CDR3 is 14 residues long. The germline gives CDR1 SNHLY, CDR2 FYNNEI. Trimming removed 3 bases at V and 7 bases at J, with 15 bases between. CDR3 coding DNA: TGTGCCAGCAGTGAGGCAGGGCCTTATGGTGGCTACACCTTC. Encoded protein: CASSEAGPYGGYTF.

The rearrangement joins TRBV27 to TRBJ1-3, with no clear D. CDR1 and CDR2 from the germline V gene are MNHEY and SMNVEV (reference sequence). The CDR3 runs to 16 residues. The germline V and J ends were trimmed by 4 bases and 0 bases, with 13 bases remaining between them. For the CDR3, the DNA is TGTGCCAGCAGTTCGCGTCCCCCATACTCTGGAAACACCATATATTTT. Amino acids: CASSSRPPYSGNTIYF.

This chain joins TRBV6-2 or TRBV6-3 and TRBJ2-2; 15 bases line up with TRBD2. With 2 bases clipped from V and 4 bases from J, the junction kept 8 bases outside the gene matches. The CDR3 is made up of 19 amino acids. Germline CDR1 MNHEY, CDR2 SVGEGT. The CDR3 protein is CASSYPGLAGGRGTGELFF. The DNA for the CDR3 is TGTGCCAGCAGTTACCCTGGACTAGCGGGGGGGCGAGGCACCGGGGAGCTGTTTTTT.

This sequence joins TRBV3-1 (or the pseudogene TRBV3-2) and TRBJ1-5; D is undetermined. The CDR3 runs to 14 residues. CDR1 LGHDT and CDR2 YNNKEL come from the germline V gene (reference sequence). V was shortened by 1 base and J by 4 bases, with 8 bases between the two germline ends. CDR3 sequence: CASSQAAENQPQHF. CDR3 nucleotide sequence: TGTGCCAGCAGCCAAGCTGCGGAGAATCAGCCCCAGCATTTT.

The V call is TRBV4-1, the J call TRBJ2-5; 14 nucleotides align to TRBD2. The germline gives CDR1 MGHRA, CDR2 YSYEKL. The CDR3 is made up of 19 amino acids. Trimming cost V 1 base and J 5 bases; bases outside gene matches: 12. CDR3 protein: CASSQGVSPTSGGVETQYF. In DNA, the CDR3 is TGCGCCAGCAGCCAAGGGGTATCGCCGACTAGCGGGGGGGTGGAGACCCAGTACTTC.

The CDR3 DNA follows: TGTGCCAGCAGCTTACCTGGACTAGCGGGAGTCAGAGAGACCCAGTACTTC. It yields the protein CASSLPGLAGVRETQYF. The genes are TRBV7-2 and TRBJ2-5, with TRBD2 identical over 13 bases. CDR1 is SGHTA and CDR2 is FQGNSA in the germline V gene. The CDR3 covers 17 residues. With V trimmed by 2 bases and J by 4 bases, 7 bases remained unmatched.

The rearrangement joins TRBV11-2 to TRBJ2-5; D possibly corresponds to TRBD2 (5 bases). Germline V CDR1 and CDR2: SGHAT, FQNNGV. The CDR3 runs to 15 residues. V lost 2 bases and J 2 bases, leaving 12 bases between the germline ends. DNA of the CDR3: TGTGCCAGCAGCTTAAGTCGTCGGACTCAAGAGACCCAGTACTTC. Amino acid sequence: CASSLSRRTQETQYF.

This clone was seen just once. V gene TRBV29-1 combines with J gene TRBJ1-2, with D hard to call. Looked up from germline, CDR1 is SQVTM and CDR2 is ANQGSEA. The CDR3 is 15 residues long. The V and J ends lost 5 bases and 4 bases respectively, with 20 bases between them. This chain's CDR3 is CSVPILQWYSYGYTF. CDR3 sequence (DNA): TGCAGCGTTCCGATCCTACAGTGGTACTCCTATGGCTACACCTTC. Filled out from reference TRBV29-1 and TRBJ1-2, the complete variable domain reads SAVISQKPSRDICQRGTSLTIQCQVDSQVTMMFWYRQQPGQSLTLIATANQGSEATYESGFVIDKFPISRPNLTFSTLTVSNMSPEDSSIYLCSVPILQWYSYGYTFGSGTRLTVV.

The CDR3 sequence: CASNKGLAAYEQYV. CDR3 sequence (DNA): TGTGCCAGCAATAAAGGACTAGCCGCCTACGAGCAGTACGTC. The chain joins TRBV2 to TRBJ2-7; TRBD2 agrees at 8 bases. The CDR3 is 14 amino acids. From germline, CDR1 is SNHLY and CDR2 FYNNEI. V shed 7 bases, J shed 2 bases, and the junction held 7 bases outside the gene matches.

This chain uses TRBV27 with TRBJ2-1, with a possible D match to TRBD1 (5 bases). The CDR3 loop spans 16 amino acids. V dropped 7 bases and J dropped 7 bases, with 23 bases sitting between them. Germline CDR1 reads MNHEY; CDR2 reads SMNVEV (reference sequence). This chain's CDR3 is CASKTFRASLGNEQFF. The DNA for the CDR3 is TGTGCCAGCAAAACTTTCAGGGCATCTCTCGGAAATGAGCAGTTCTTC.

This rearrangement joins TRBV18 to TRBJ2-7, with D perhaps TRBD1 (6 bases). Per the germline V gene, CDR1 is KGHSH and CDR2 is LQKENI. Trimming took off 3 bases at V and 5 bases at J, with 26 bases between the two ends. CDR3 length equals 18 residues. The CDR3 DNA is TGTGCCAGCTCACCCAGTCCGGCAGGGGCCCTAGACTTGGACGAGCAGTACTTC. It specifies CASSPSPAGALDLDEQYF.

This clone was recorded only once. This chain links TRBV18 with TRBJ2-1; D is perhaps TRBD1 (5 bases). CDR3 length equals 15 residues. CDR1 and CDR2 from the germline V gene are KGHSH and LQKENI. Deletions cut 3 bases from V and 0 bases from J, with 9 bases between. Written as DNA, the CDR3 is TGTGCCAGCTCACCGGACAAAAACTCCTACAATGAGCAGTTCTTC. Protein product: CASSPDKNSYNEQFF. Full variable domain (rest looked up from reference TRBV18 and TRBJ2-1): NAGVMQNPRHLVRRRGQEARLRCSPMKGHSHVYWYRQLPEEGLKFMVYLQKENIIDESGMPKERFSAEFPKEGPSILRIQQVVRGDSAAYFCASSPDKNSYNEQFFGPGTRLTVL.

In this sample, this clone turned up a few times. This chain links TRBV7-8 with TRBJ2-5; D is perhaps TRBD2 (6 bases). The germline CDR1 and CDR2 sequences are SGHVS and FQNEAQ. The CDR3 is 16 residues long. Deletions cut 5 bases from V and 4 bases from J, with 20 bases between. The CDR3 reads CASSPRLVSLRETQYF. The CDR3 coding sequence is TGTGCCAGCAGCCCCCGACTAGTTTCTTTGAGAGAGACCCAGTACTTC.

This chain connects TRBV9 to TRBJ2-7; a possible D gene is TRBD2 (6 bases). Germline loops: CDR1 SGDLS, CDR2 YYNGEE. The V gene lost 0 bases and the J gene lost 7 bases, with 14 bases spanning the gap. The CDR3 totals 14 residues. The CDR3 coding sequence is TGTGCCAGCAGCGTAGGAGCAGGGACTGAGGAGCAGTACTTC. Amino acids: CASSVGAGTEEQYF.

The chain couples TRBV10-3 to TRBJ2-3; TRBD1 agrees at 8 bases. The length of the CDR3 is 14 residues. Germline assignment: CDR1 ENHRY and CDR2 SYGVKD. Trimming at V came to 8 bases and at J to 0 bases, leaving 4 bases not matched to a gene. The CDR3 DNA is TGTGCCATCCAGACAGGGGCAAGCACAGATACGCAGTATTTT. It codes for CAIQTGASTDTQYF.

The V and J genes are TRBV7-9 and TRBJ1-1, with TRBD1 matching 9 bases. The CDR3 is 14 amino acids. V was pared by 8 bases and J by 1 base, with 5 bases of the junction left unmatched. Germline V CDR1 and CDR2: SEHNR, FQNEAQ (reference sequence). CDR3 residues: CASYRTGANTEAFF. The CDR3 DNA is TGTGCCAGCTACAGGACAGGGGCGAACACTGAAGCTTTCTTT.

The chain combines TRBV4-1 with TRBJ1-2; a possible D gene is TRBD1 (5 bases). The CDR3 runs to 17 residues. Germline V gives CDR1 MGHRA, CDR2 YSYEKL. The germline V and J ends were trimmed by 2 bases and 4 bases, with 20 bases remaining between them. The CDR3: CASSQQVLLTEPYGYTF. In DNA, the CDR3 is TGCGCCAGCAGCCAACAAGTACTATTGACAGAACCCTATGGCTACACCTTC.

J is TRBJ2-3 and V is TRBV3-1 (or the pseudogene TRBV3-2), with a possible D match to TRBD2 (7 bases). V was shortened by 0 bases and J by 1 base, with 14 bases between the two germline ends. CDR1 and CDR2 from the germline V gene are LGHDT and YNNKEL (reference sequence). This CDR3 is built from 17 residues. The CDR3 DNA reads TGTGCCAGCAGCCAAGATCTAGAGGGGGGGCGCACAGATACGCAGTATTTT. This sequence encodes CASSQDLEGGRTDTQYF.

This clone was found a few times. The J gene is TRBJ1-1, the V gene TRBV11-3; D might be TRBD1 (6 bases). The germline V gene has CDR1 SGHNT and CDR2 YENEEA. This CDR3 has 13 amino acids. Trimming stripped 5 bases from V and 6 bases from J, with 13 bases between. CDR3: CASSATGLSEAFF. The DNA for the CDR3 is TGTGCCAGCAGCGCAACAGGGCTATCTGAAGCTTTCTTT.

This chain joins TRBV11-2 and TRBJ1-1; D unresolved. This CDR3 comprises 13 residues. The germline CDR1 and CDR2 sequences are SGHAT and FQNNGV. Trimming cost V 1 base and J 10 bases, with 13 bases left between them. The CDR3 DNA reads TGTGCCAGCAGCTTAGGACCGACGACGGGAGCTTTCTTT. It yields the protein CASSLGPTTGAFF.

The V call is TRBV19, the J call TRBJ2-2; D gene unclear. Looked up from germline, CDR1 is LNHDA and CDR2 is SQIVND (reference sequence). With 1 base removed from V and 5 bases from J, the gap between germline ends came to 8 bases. This CDR3 is 14 amino acids long. CDR3 sequence reads: CASSIAAGTGELFF. The DNA of the CDR3 is TGTGCCAGTAGTATAGCCGCAGGAACCGGGGAGCTGTTTTTT.

This chain uses TRBV7-2 with TRBJ2-3; 12 bases match TRBD2. Germline V gene data show CDR1 as SGHTA and CDR2 as FQGNSA. The CDR3 has 16 residues. J gave up 3 bases and V 5 bases, and 6 bases lay outside the gene matches. The CDR3 DNA is TGTGCCAGCAGCCCTAGCGGGGGGGCAGTAACAGATACGCAGTATTTT. Encoded protein: CASSPSGGAVTDTQYF.

The CDR3 spells CASSLLQGAGNTEAFF. The CDR3 DNA is TGCGCCAGCAGCTTACTCCAGGGGGCTGGGAACACTGAAGCTTTCTTT. The J gene is TRBJ1-1, the V gene TRBV5-1; 8 bases line up with TRBD1. V lost 2 bases, J lost 1 base, and 7 bases stayed unmatched. CDR1 is SGHRS, CDR2 YFSETQ, per germline. CDR3 size: 16 residues.

The chain carries TRBV3-1 (or the pseudogene TRBV3-2) and TRBJ1-1; D may be TRBD1 (6 bases). CDR1 is LGHDT, CDR2 YNNKEL, per germline (reference sequence). The CDR3 runs to 16 residues. V was pared by 0 bases and J by 5 bases, with 16 bases between. CDR3 in DNA: TGTGCCAGCAGCCAAGAATCGTCGGGGGGCAAGACTGAAGCTTTCTTT. Translation gives CASSQESSGGKTEAFF.

The CDR3: CASSEAGTGYTGELFF. CDR3 nucleotide sequence: TGCGCCAGCAGCGAAGCCGGGACAGGGTACACCGGGGAGCTGTTTTTT. The chain uses TRBV4-1 and TRBJ2-2; the match to TRBD1 covers 9 bases. Germline CDR1 is MGHRA and CDR2 is YSYEKL. The CDR3 spans 16 residues. Trimming took 5 bases from V and 3 from J; bases not matched to a gene: 7.

The gene calls are TRBV3-1 (or the pseudogene TRBV3-2) and TRBJ1-1; D is perhaps TRBD1 (6 bases). The germline gives CDR1 LGHDT, CDR2 YNNKEL (reference sequence). With 5 bases removed from V and 3 bases from J, the gap between germline ends came to 13 bases. The CDR3 has 14 amino acids. CDR3 sequence: CASSLQTGYTEAFF. The CDR3 DNA is TGTGCCAGCAGCTTACAGACAGGCTACACTGAAGCTTTCTTT.

This chain joins TRBV19 and TRBJ1-2, with D perhaps TRBD1 (5 bases). The V end lost 3 bases, the J end lost 8 bases, and 19 bases lay between the germline ends. This CDR3 has 15 residues. CDR1 is LNHDA and CDR2 is SQIVND in the germline V gene (reference sequence). CDR3 nucleotide sequence: TGTGCCAGTAGTATTGTGGGCAGTCCGGGGGAAGGCTACACCTTC. Translation: CASSIVGSPGEGYTF.